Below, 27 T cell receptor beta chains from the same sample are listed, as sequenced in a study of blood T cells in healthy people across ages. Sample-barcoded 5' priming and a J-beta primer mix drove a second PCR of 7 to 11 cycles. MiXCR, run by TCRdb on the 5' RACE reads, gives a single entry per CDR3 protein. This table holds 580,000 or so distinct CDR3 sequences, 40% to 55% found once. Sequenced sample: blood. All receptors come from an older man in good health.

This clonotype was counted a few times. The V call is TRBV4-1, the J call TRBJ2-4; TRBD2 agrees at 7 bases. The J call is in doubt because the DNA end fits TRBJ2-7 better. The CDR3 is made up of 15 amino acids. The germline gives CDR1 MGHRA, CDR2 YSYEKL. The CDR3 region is CASSQVEGGLFEQYF. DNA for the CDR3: TGCGCCAGCAGCCAAGTTGAGGGAGGGCTGTTCGAGCAGTACTTC.

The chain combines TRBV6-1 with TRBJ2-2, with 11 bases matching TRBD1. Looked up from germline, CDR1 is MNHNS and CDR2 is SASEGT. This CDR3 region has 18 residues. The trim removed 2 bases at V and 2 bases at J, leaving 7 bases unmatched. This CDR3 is CASSELDGTGGNTGELFF. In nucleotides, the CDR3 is TGTGCCAGCAGTGAATTGGACGGGACAGGGGGTAACACCGGGGAGCTGTTTTTT.

CDR3 DNA: TGTGCCAGCCCGCGATTTGATCGGGGCAACAGAGAGCAGTACTTC. This codes for CASPRFDRGNREQYF. The chain couples TRBV28 to TRBJ2-7; D is possibly TRBD1 or TRBD2 (5 bases each). The CDR3 is made up of 15 amino acids. Germline lookup yields CDR1 MDHEN and CDR2 SYDVKM. Trimming removed 8 bases from V and 7 bases from J, with 24 bases in between.

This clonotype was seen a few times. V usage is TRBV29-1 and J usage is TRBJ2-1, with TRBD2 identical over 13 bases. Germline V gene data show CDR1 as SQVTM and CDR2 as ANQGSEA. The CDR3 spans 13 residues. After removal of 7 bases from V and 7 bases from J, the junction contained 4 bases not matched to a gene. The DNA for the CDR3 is TGCAGCGGAGGACTAGCGGGAGTGAATGAGCAGTTCTTC. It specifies CSGGLAGVNEQFF.

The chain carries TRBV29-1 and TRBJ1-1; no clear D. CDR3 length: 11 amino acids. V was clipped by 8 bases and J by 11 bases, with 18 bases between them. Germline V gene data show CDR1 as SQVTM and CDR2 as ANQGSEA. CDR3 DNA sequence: TGCAGCTTCCGAGTAGGTCCTGCGGCTTTCTTT. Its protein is CSFRVGPAAFF.

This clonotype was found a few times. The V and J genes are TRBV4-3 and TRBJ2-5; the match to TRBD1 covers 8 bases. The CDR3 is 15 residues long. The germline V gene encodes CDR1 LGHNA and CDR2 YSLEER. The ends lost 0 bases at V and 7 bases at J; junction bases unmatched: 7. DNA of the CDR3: TGCGCCAGCAGCCAAGAGACAGGGGCGTACGGGACCCAGTACTTC. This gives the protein CASSQETGAYGTQYF.

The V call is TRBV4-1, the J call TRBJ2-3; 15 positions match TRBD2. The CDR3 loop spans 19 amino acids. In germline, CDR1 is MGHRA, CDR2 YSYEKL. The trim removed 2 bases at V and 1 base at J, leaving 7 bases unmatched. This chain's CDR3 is CASSQRTSGGAAGTDTQYF. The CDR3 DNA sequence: TGCGCCAGCAGCCAACGGACTAGCGGGGGGGCAGCTGGCACAGATACGCAGTATTTT.

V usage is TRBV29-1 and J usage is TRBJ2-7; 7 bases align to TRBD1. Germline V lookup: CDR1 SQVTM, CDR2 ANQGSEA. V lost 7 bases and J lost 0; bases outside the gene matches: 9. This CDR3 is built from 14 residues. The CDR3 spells CSALGTASSYEQYF. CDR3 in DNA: TGCAGCGCCCTCGGGACAGCTTCCTCCTACGAGCAGTACTTC.

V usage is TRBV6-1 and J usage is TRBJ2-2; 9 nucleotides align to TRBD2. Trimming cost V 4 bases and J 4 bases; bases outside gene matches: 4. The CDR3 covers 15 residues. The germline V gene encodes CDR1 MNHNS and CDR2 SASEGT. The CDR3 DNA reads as TGTGCCAGCAGTGTGCGGGGGGGCGGCACCGGGGAGCTGTTTTTT. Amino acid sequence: CASSVRGGGTGELFF.

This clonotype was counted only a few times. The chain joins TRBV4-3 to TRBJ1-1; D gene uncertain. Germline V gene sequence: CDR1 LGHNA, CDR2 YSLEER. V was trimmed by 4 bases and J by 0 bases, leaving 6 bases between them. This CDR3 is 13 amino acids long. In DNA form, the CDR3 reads TGCGCCAGCAGCCGGGCCTTGAACACTGAAGCTTTCTTT. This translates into CASSRALNTEAFF.

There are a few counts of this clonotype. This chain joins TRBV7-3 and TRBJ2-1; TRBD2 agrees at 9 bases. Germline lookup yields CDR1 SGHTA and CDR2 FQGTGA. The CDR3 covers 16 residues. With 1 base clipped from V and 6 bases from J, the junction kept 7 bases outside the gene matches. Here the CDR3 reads CASSLIGGGASNEQFF. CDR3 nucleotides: TGTGCCAGCAGCTTAATAGGCGGGGGGGCTTCCAATGAGCAGTTCTTC.

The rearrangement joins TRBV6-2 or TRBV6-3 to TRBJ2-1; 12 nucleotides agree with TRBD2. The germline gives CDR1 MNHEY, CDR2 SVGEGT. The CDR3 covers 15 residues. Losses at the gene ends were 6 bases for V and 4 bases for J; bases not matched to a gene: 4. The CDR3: CASRRLAGEYNEQFF. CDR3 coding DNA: TGTGCCAGCAGAAGACTAGCGGGAGAGTACAATGAGCAGTTCTTC.

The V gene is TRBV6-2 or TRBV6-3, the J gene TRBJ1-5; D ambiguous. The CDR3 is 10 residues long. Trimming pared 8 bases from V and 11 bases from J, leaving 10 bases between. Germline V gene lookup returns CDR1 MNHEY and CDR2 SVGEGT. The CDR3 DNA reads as TGTGCCAGCGGCCGGCAAACCCAGCATTTT. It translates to CASGRQTQHF.

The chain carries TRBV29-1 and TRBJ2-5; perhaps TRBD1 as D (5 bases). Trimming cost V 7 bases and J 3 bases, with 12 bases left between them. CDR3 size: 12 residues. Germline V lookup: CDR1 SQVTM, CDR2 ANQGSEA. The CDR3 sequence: CSAEGAEETQYF. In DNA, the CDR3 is TGCAGCGCCGAAGGGGCGGAAGAGACCCAGTACTTC.

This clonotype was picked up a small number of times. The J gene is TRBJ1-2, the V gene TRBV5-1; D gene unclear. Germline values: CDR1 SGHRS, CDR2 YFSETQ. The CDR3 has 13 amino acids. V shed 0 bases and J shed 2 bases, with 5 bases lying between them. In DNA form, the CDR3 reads TGCGCCAGCAGCTTGGACCCGAACTATGGCTACACCTTC. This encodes CASSLDPNYGYTF.

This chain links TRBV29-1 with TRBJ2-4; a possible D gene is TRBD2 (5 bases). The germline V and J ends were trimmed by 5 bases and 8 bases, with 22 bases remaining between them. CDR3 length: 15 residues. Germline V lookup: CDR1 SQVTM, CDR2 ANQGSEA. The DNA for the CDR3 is TGCAGCGTTAGTTTCTTTGGGCCGAGAGGGCACATTCAGTACTTC. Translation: CSVSFFGPRGHIQYF.

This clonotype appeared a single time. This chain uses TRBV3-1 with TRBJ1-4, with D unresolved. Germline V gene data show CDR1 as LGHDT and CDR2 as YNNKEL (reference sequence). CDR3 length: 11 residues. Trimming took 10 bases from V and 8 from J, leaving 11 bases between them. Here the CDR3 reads CATTPGEKLFF. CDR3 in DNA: TGTGCCACCACCCCGGGCGAAAAACTGTTTTTT.

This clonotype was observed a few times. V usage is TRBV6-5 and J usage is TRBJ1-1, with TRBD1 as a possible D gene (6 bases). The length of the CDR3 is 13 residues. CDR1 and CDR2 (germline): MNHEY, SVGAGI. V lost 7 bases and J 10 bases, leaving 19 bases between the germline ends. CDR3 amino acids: CASITPGAGRAFF. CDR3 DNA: TGTGCCAGCATCACTCCGGGGGCAGGGAGAGCTTTCTTT.

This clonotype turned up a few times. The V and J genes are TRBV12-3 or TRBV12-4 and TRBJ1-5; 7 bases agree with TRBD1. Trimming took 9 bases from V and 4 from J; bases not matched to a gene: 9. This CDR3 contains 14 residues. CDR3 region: CASSQRQGNQPQHF. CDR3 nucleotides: TGTGCCAGTTCCCAAAGACAGGGAAATCAGCCCCAGCATTTT.

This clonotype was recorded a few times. Here the CDR3 reads CASSPGTGGFSGANVLTF. In DNA form, the CDR3 reads TGTGCCAGCAGTCCCGGGACAGGGGGATTCTCTGGGGCCAACGTCCTGACTTTC. V and J are TRBV28 and TRBJ2-6, with 11 bases fitting TRBD1. Trimming took 5 bases from V and 0 from J; bases not matched to a gene: 6. Germline loops: CDR1 MDHEN, CDR2 SYDVKM. CDR3 length: 18 residues.

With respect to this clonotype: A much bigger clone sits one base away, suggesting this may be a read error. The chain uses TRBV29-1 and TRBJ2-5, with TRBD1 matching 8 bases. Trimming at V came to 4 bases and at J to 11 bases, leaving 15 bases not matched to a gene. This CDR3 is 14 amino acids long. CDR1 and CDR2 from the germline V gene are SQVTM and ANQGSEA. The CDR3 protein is CSVAAQGAYNEQYF. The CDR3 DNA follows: TGCAGCGTTGCTGCGCAGGGGGCTTACAATGAGCAGTACTTC.

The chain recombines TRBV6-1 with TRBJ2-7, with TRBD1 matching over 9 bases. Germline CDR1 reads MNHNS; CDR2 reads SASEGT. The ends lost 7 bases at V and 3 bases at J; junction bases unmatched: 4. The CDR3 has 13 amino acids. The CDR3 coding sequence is TGTGCCAGCAACGGGGACAGGGACTACGAGCAGTACTTC. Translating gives CASNGDRDYEQYF.

CDR3 loop: CASSQGRQETQYF. In DNA, the CDR3 is TGTGCCAGCAGCCAAGGACGTCAAGAGACCCAGTACTTC. V is TRBV3-1 and J is TRBJ2-5; D is unclear. Germline V gene lookup returns CDR1 LGHDT and CDR2 YNNKEL (reference sequence). V lost 1 base, J lost 2 bases, and 5 bases lay in between. The CDR3 extends over 13 amino acids.

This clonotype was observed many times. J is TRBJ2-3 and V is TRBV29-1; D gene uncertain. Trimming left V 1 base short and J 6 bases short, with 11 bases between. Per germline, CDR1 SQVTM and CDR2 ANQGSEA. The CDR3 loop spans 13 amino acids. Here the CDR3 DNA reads TGCAGCGTTGAAGGTCACCTTGGGGATACGCAGTATTTT. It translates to CSVEGHLGDTQYF.

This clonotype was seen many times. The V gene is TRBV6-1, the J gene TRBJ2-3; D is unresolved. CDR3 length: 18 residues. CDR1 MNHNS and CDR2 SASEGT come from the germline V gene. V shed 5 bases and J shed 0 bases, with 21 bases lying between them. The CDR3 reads CASSRQADRYASTDTQYF. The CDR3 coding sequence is TGTGCCAGCAGTCGCCAAGCCGACCGATACGCTAGCACAGATACGCAGTATTTT.

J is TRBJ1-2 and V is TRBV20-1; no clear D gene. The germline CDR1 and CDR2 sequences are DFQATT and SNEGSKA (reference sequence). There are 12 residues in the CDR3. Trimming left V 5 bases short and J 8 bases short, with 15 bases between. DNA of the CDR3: TGCAGTGCTGGACCGTACCCTGGGGGCTACACCTTC. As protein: CSAGPYPGGYTF.

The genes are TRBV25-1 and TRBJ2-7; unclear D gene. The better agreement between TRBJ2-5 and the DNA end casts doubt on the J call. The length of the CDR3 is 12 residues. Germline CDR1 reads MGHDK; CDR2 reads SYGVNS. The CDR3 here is CASSAVRETQYF. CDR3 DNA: TGTGCCAGCAGCGCCGTTCGAGAGACCCAGTACTTC.